These T cell receptor beta chains were read from a single sample in a study of blood T cell repertoires in COVID-19. This table comes from immunoSEQ multiplex PCR, and its TCRdb copy is limited to in-frame clones, with some not included. Of roughly 140,000 clones in the sample, around nine tenths were seen once. The sample taken for sequencing was peripheral blood. These receptors were taken from a woman aged 40 to 50 with acute or convalescent COVID-19. Each CDR3 is given without its conserved first and last residue. Each record gives: V gene, J gene, CDR3 protein.

TRBV18	TRBJ1-1	ASSGTGLGSTEAF
TRBV2	TRBJ2-3	ASSSVSGRSTDTQY
TRBV6-5	TRBJ1-2	ASSFAGNYGYT
TRBV4-1	TRBJ1-1	ASSRLQGADTEAF
TRBV4-1	TRBJ2-3	ASSQESGFSTDTQY
TRBV5-4	TRBJ1-2	ASSLAGQGGYGYT
TRBV7-3	TRBJ2-1	ASSIAGGYNEQF
TRBV10-2	TRBJ1-2	ASSESRQGVGYT
TRBV5-4	TRBJ2-5	ASSFFSGGETQY
TRBV4-3	TRBJ1-5	ASSQESGGGQPQH
TRBV29-1	TRBJ2-1	SVGTSGRAGDEQF
TRBV19	TRBJ2-3	ASSFQGFSTDTQY
TRBV6-1	TRBJ2-7	ASSEGSGRAWEQY
TRBV18	TRBJ1-6	ASSPGSGSPLH
TRBV4-1	TRBJ1-5	ASSQSGGNQPQH
TRBV6-2/TRBV6-3	TRBJ2-3	ASSKRGGADTQY
TRBV25-1	TRBJ2-7	ASTLLTGGEQY
TRBV5-1	TRBJ1-1	ASNTGTGGEAF
TRBV30	TRBJ2-3	AWSPGRTSGSWDTQY
TRBV7-2	TRBJ2-1	ASSLGGSRLLF
TRBV11-2	TRBJ2-7	ASSFPSGVYEQY
TRBV30	TRBJ2-1	AWKTASGSYEQF
TRBV24-1	TRBJ2-3	ATSQPRSTDTQY
TRBV29-1	TRBJ1-4	SVEVGQDNEKLF
TRBV3-1/TRBV3-2	TRBJ2-7	ASSQVGSGPAYEQY
TRBV18	TRBJ1-2	ASSPPGGRYGYT
TRBV19	TRBJ2-3	ASSMGSGSGADTQY
TRBV9	TRBJ2-3	ASSAGSRWSGSTDTQY
TRBV7-9	TRBJ1-4	ASSPTRATNEKLF
TRBV4-1	TRBJ1-2	ASSQDPPPGRRNGFT
TRBV6-2/TRBV6-3	TRBJ2-7	ASSHTGGVSYEQY
TRBV9	TRBJ1-5	ASSPWGGNQPQH
TRBV27	TRBJ2-7	ASRSFERGSRGSYEQY
TRBV5-6	TRBJ2-3	ASSGITSEDTQY
TRBV12-3/TRBV12-4	TRBJ2-3	ASTVSGSDTQY
TRBV4-3	TRBJ1-6	ASSQEGATGGDSPLH
TRBV24-1	TRBJ2-3	ATSDRLAGGWDTQY
TRBV18	TRBJ1-2	ASSRNREAGYT
TRBV6-5	TRBJ1-5	ASSRARDSNQPQH
TRBV9	TRBJ1-3	ASSSLFGGDSGNTIY
TRBV4-1	TRBJ2-7	ASSLSTSGRDEQY
TRBV5-4	TRBJ2-3	ASSGGTPLGYTDTQY
TRBV5-4	TRBJ1-2	ASSVSPNYGYT
TRBV5-4	TRBJ2-5	ASSPPGGGRETQY
TRBV4-3	TRBJ2-5	ASSSRAPQETQY
TRBV29-1	TRBJ1-2	SVELTENYGYT
TRBV5-4	TRBJ2-7	ASNLAGGPGYEQY
TRBV6-2/TRBV6-3	TRBJ2-3	ASSYSLAGGPRDTQY
TRBV4-3	TRBJ2-3	ASSVSGTAFTDTQY
TRBV11-2	TRBJ1-1	ASSLVGGSSTEAF
TRBV2	TRBJ1-2	ASSDLIQASSYGYT
TRBV7-2	TRBJ2-6	ASSQGLAAGANVLT
TRBV18	TRBJ2-5	ASSPLVGGEKTQY
TRBV5-1	TRBJ1-3	ASTIPGQGPGNTIY
TRBV7-2	TRBJ2-1	ASVRTGRFNEQF
TRBV6-5	TRBJ1-6	ASSSTQNNSPLH
TRBV19	TRBJ1-2	ASSSRGQGSYT